These 13 T cell receptor beta chains were sequenced from one sample in a study of cytotoxic CD8 clonotypes in ibrutinib-treated CLL. The data were produced by immunoSEQ multiplex PCR, yet TCRdb's version contains in-frame clones alone and is incomplete. The sample consists of over 200,000 clones, about four fifths of them appearing once. The sequenced sample was PBMCs, obtained after 12 months of ibrutinib treatment. These receptors originate from a human donor with chronic lymphocytic leukemia.

V gene TRBV29-1 combines with J gene TRBJ2-3; 10 nucleotides agree with TRBD2. Germline CDR1 reads SQVTM; CDR2 reads ANQGSEA. J was trimmed by 2 bases and V by 5 bases; bases with no gene match: 10. The CDR3 is 16 residues long. The DNA of the CDR3 is TGCAGCGTTCGAGATGAAAGCGGGGGGGCCACAGATACGCAGTATTTT. Protein: CSVRDESGGATDTQYF.

This chain connects TRBV28 to TRBJ2-1; D gene ambiguous. The V and J ends lost 5 bases and 10 bases respectively, with 9 bases between them. Germline V gives CDR1 MDHEN, CDR2 SYDVKM. The CDR3 runs to 11 residues. The CDR3 nucleotides read TGTGCCAGCAGTCCCGGTCTGGAGCAGTTCTTC. Its protein is CASSPGLEQFF.

This chain links TRBV27 with TRBJ2-1; no clear D gene. The CDR3 consists of 14 residues. The germline gives CDR1 MNHEY, CDR2 SMNVEV (reference sequence). Between the trimmed V and J ends, which lost 7 bases and 2 bases, there was a span of 12 bases. The CDR3 nucleotides read TGTGCCAGCAAGGTCGGCTCCCCCTACAATGAGCAGTTCTTC. It encodes CASKVGSPYNEQFF.

The V gene is TRBV27, the J gene TRBJ1-2; 10 bases are shared with TRBD1. The J segment lost 7 bases and the V segment lost 5 bases, leaving 7 bases of the junction unmatched. CDR3 length: 14 amino acids. Germline V gene sequence: CDR1 MNHEY, CDR2 SMNVEV (reference sequence). CDR3 sequence reads: CASSDPGQGFGYTF. Here the CDR3 DNA reads TGTGCCAGCAGTGACCCGGGACAGGGGTTTGGCTACACCTTC.

This chain links TRBV5-1 with TRBJ2-1; 10 positions agree with TRBD2. The germline CDR1 and CDR2 sequences are SGHRS and YFSETQ. The CDR3 extends over 15 amino acids. Losses at the gene ends were 7 bases for V and 8 bases for J; bases not matched to a gene: 12. CDR3 DNA sequence: TGCGCCAGCCTTCCCGGGACTAGCGTGGGCGATGAGCAGTTCTTC. Residues: CASLPGTSVGDEQFF.

This chain links TRBV5-4 with TRBJ1-2, with 7 bases that match TRBD1. This CDR3 comprises 15 residues. The trim removed 0 bases at V and 1 base at J, leaving 3 bases unmatched. The germline V gene encodes CDR1 SGHNT and CDR2 YYREEE (reference sequence). CDR3 nucleotide sequence: TGTGCCAGCAGCTTGGGGAGGGGGCTTAACTATGGCTACACCTTC. This codes for CASSLGRGLNYGYTF.

The rearrangement joins TRBV30 to TRBJ1-1; the D gene is possibly TRBD1 (6 bases). Germline CDR1 GTSNPN, CDR2 SVGIG (reference sequence). This CDR3 has 12 residues. V was cut by 2 bases and J by 8 bases, with 12 bases left in between. This chain's CDR3 is CAWSRTVLEAFF. DNA of the CDR3: TGTGCCTGGAGTAGGACAGTTCTCGAAGCTTTCTTT.

The chain is built from TRBV7-9 and TRBJ1-1; the D is unclear. The CDR3 has 13 residues. Trimming shortened V by 3 bases and J by 4 bases, and 9 bases separated the two germline ends. Germline CDR1 is SEHNR and CDR2 is FQNEAQ (reference sequence). Written as DNA, the CDR3 is TGTGCCAGCAGCTTCATTGCCACCACTGAAGCTTTCTTT. This codes for CASSFIATTEAFF. The entire variable domain, with the rest obtained from reference TRBV7-9 and TRBJ1-1, is as follows: DTGVSQNPRHKITKRGQNVTFRCDPISEHNRLYWYRQTLGQGPEFLTYFQNEAQLEKSRLLSDRFSAERPKGSFSTLEIQRTEQGDSAMYLCASSFIATTEAFFGQGTRLTVV.

This clone was seen only once. The V and J genes are TRBV6-5 and TRBJ2-5, with D tentatively TRBD1 or TRBD2 (5 bases each). The DNA end is more similar to TRBJ2-7, so the J call may be wrong. The CDR3 covers 11 residues. Germline V gene lookup returns CDR1 MNHEY and CDR2 SVGAGI. In nucleotides, the CDR3 is TGTGCCAGCACCCAGGGAGACGAGCAGTACTTC. Translation gives CASTQGDEQYF.

This clone showed up just once. The rearrangement joins TRBV11-2 to TRBJ2-4, with no clear D. The CDR3 is made up of 13 amino acids. V gave up 7 bases and J gave up 3 bases, with 10 bases separating them. Germline values: CDR1 SGHAT, CDR2 FQNNGV. CDR3 amino acids: CASKKIGKNIQYF. The CDR3 DNA follows: TGTGCCAGCAAGAAAATAGGCAAAAACATTCAGTACTTC.

The gene calls are TRBV25-1 and TRBJ1-1; maybe TRBD1 (5 bases). Germline CDR1 is MGHDK and CDR2 is SYGVNS. This CDR3 has 14 residues. V was clipped by 3 bases and J by 0 bases, with 8 bases between them. CDR3 loop: CASSEGRMNTEAFF. The DNA for the CDR3 is TGTGCCAGCAGTGAGGGACGGATGAACACTGAAGCTTTCTTT. The variable domain in full, with the rest retrieved from reference TRBV25-1 and TRBJ1-1, is EADIYQTPRYLVIGTGKKITLECSQTMGHDKMYWYQQDPGMELHLIHYSYGVNSTEKGDLSSESTVSRIRTEHFPLTLESARPSHTSQYLCASSEGRMNTEAFFGQGTRLTVV.

The chain carries TRBV21-1 and TRBJ2-5; TRBD1 is taken as the D call from the table, unchecked against the DNA. TRBV21-1 is designated a pseudogene. The CDR3 covers 15 residues. Written as DNA, the CDR3 is TGTGCCAGCACCTCCTTTCAACAGGGGAGGGAGACCCAGTACTTC. Encoded protein: CASTSFQQGRETQYF.

The rearrangement joins TRBV9 to TRBJ1-4; D remains unclear. V lost 1 base, J lost 3 bases, and 10 bases lay in between. Germline CDR1 and CDR2: SGDLS and YYNGEE. The CDR3 totals 15 residues. The CDR3 region has the DNA TGTGCCAGCAGCGTACGGACCACCCCTAATGAAAAACTGTTTTTT. Residues: CASSVRTTPNEKLFF. The whole variable domain, remainder taken from reference TRBV9 and TRBJ1-4, is DSGVTQTPKHLITATGQRVTLRCSPRSGDLSVYWYQQSLDQGLQFLIQYYNGEERAKGNILERFSAQQFPDLHSELNLSSLELGDSALYFCASSVRTTPNEKLFFGSGTQLSVL.